This TCR beta chain originates from a study of blood T cells in healthy people across ages. A second roughly 7 to 12 cycle PCR used barcoded and J-beta primers. MiXCR was run by TCRdb on the 5' RACE reads, yielding one entry per CDR3 protein. This table holds roughly 2 million distinct CDR3 sequences, approximately 50% found once. Trimming removed 4 bases at V and 0 bases at J, with 9 bases between. This CDR3 region has 14 residues. Germline V CDR1 and CDR2: SGHDN, FVKESK. Sequencing input: blood. J is TRBJ1-2 and V is TRBV14; possibly TRBD1 for D (6 bases). This clonotype originated in a woman aged 40 to 50 in good health. CDR3 in amino acids: CASSPGASNYGYTF. CDR3 coding DNA: TGTGCCAGCAGCCCAGGGGCCTCTAACTATGGCTACACCTTC.